The 20 T cell receptor beta chains listed next were all sequenced from one sample in a study of blood T cells in healthy people across ages. For the second PCR, which ran for roughly 7 to 11 cycles, a sample-barcoded 5' primer and a J-beta primer mix were used. TCRdb processed the 5' RACE reads anew with MiXCR; each CDR3 protein has one entry. The data hold about a million distinct CDR3 sequences, with roughly 50% observed a single time. The sample taken for sequencing was blood. Every receptor here comes from an older woman in good health.

The chain recombines TRBV6-5 with TRBJ2-1; the match to TRBD2 covers 9 bases. The V and J ends lost 6 bases and 7 bases, in that order; junction bases with no gene match: 13. CDR1 is MNHEY, CDR2 SVGAGI, per germline. The CDR3 covers 16 residues. DNA for the CDR3: TGTGCCAGCAGAACGGGAGGGGCTAGCGGGAAAAATGAGCAGTTCTTC. Its protein is CASRTGGASGKNEQFF.

The chain uses TRBV6-5 and TRBJ1-6; D unclear. Germline assignment: CDR1 MNHEY and CDR2 SVGAGI. The CDR3 has 15 residues. The germline V and J ends were trimmed by 6 bases and 6 bases, with 15 bases remaining between them. Written as DNA, the CDR3 is TGTGCCAGCAGGGGTGACCGAAGCCTTAATTCACCCCTCCACTTT. It specifies CASRGDRSLNSPLHF.

This sequence joins TRBV5-1 and TRBJ2-3, with 10 bases fitting TRBD2. J was trimmed by 3 bases and V by 4 bases; bases with no gene match: 5. Germline lookup yields CDR1 SGHRS and CDR2 YFSETQ. The length of the CDR3 is 15 residues. In DNA form, the CDR3 reads TGCGCCAGCAGCACCACTAGCGGGGATACAGATACGCAGTATTTT. It specifies CASSTTSGDTDTQYF.

The gene calls are TRBV4-3 and TRBJ2-7; tentatively, D is TRBD1 (5 bases). The germline gives CDR1 LGHNA, CDR2 YSLEER. The CDR3 consists of 15 residues. With 0 bases removed from V and 2 bases from J, the gap between germline ends came to 11 bases. The CDR3 nucleotides read TGCGCCAGCAGCCAAGAGCAACAGGCACCCTACGAGCAGTACTTC. Protein: CASSQEQQAPYEQYF.

The chain carries TRBV5-6 and TRBJ2-1, with D tentatively TRBD1 (5 bases). CDR3 size: 16 residues. Trimming took 3 bases from V and 1 from J, leaving 14 bases between them. Germline-derived CDR1 and CDR2 are SGHDT and YYEEEE. CDR3 nucleotides: TGTGCCAGCAGCTCTTATCAGGGCAGTTCCTACAATGAGCAGTTCTTC. It encodes CASSSYQGSSYNEQFF.

This clonotype was seen more than once but under ten times. The chain combines TRBV9 with TRBJ2-3; no definite D call. The CDR3 has 14 residues. The germline CDR1 and CDR2 sequences are SGDLS and YYNGEE. The ends were cut back, 2 bases at V and 6 bases at J, with 13 bases in the middle. CDR3 nucleotide sequence: TGTGCCAGCAGCGTCCGCCCGGAGTCTGATACGCAGTATTTT. Translation: CASSVRPESDTQYF.

This clonotype was seen more than once but under ten times. The CDR3 sequence is CASSYSGGQISYEQYF. CDR3 bases: TGTGCCAGCAGTTACTCGGGCGGACAGATCTCCTACGAGCAGTACTTC. This sequence joins TRBV6-6 and TRBJ2-7; maybe TRBD1 (6 bases). Trimming took 0 bases from V and 0 from J, leaving 12 bases between them. The CDR3 length is 16 residues. CDR1 and CDR2 from the germline V gene are MNHNY and SVGAGI (reference sequence).

Points on this clonotype: The germline gene is not matched at one end of the junction; a read error may be the cause. The chain recombines TRBV6-5 with TRBJ1-2, with TRBD1 as a possible D gene (6 bases). Germline V lookup: CDR1 MNHEY, CDR2 SVGAGI. There are 12 residues in the CDR3. The CDR3 DNA follows: TGTGCCAGCAGCGACAGGAGCTATAGCTACACCTTC. Residues: CASSDRSYSYTF.

This clonotype appeared a few times. The chain employs TRBV4-1 and TRBJ2-1, with D tentatively TRBD2 (6 bases). The CDR3 consists of 16 residues. CDR1 is MGHRA and CDR2 is YSYEKL in the germline V gene. V was trimmed by 3 bases and J by 6 bases, leaving 18 bases between them. This CDR3 is CASSHALFGGPNEQFF. CDR3 in DNA: TGCGCCAGCAGCCATGCCCTGTTCGGGGGTCCCAATGAGCAGTTCTTC.

V gene TRBV20-1 combines with J gene TRBJ2-1, with unresolved D. The germline V gene has CDR1 DFQATT and CDR2 SNEGSKA (reference sequence). There are 14 residues in the CDR3. V was trimmed by 0 bases and J by 7 bases, leaving 13 bases between them. CDR3 in amino acids: CSARDTVGLNEQFF. The DNA of the CDR3 is TGCAGTGCTAGAGATACAGTCGGGCTAAATGAGCAGTTCTTC.

J is TRBJ2-3 and V is TRBV2; 8 positions match TRBD2. Trimming removed 1 base from V and 2 bases from J; junction bases left unmatched: 5. The CDR3 consists of 16 residues. Looked up from germline, CDR1 is SNHLY and CDR2 is FYNNEI. The CDR3 DNA is TGTGCCAGCAGTGAAGGGGGCGGGAGGCCCACAGATACGCAGTATTTT. Amino acid sequence: CASSEGGGRPTDTQYF.

The gene calls are TRBV6-2 or TRBV6-3 and TRBJ2-1, with 13 bases matching TRBD2. Germline loops: CDR1 MNHEY, CDR2 SVGEGT. This CDR3 comprises 15 residues. Trimming at V came to 6 bases and at J to 10 bases, leaving 9 bases not matched to a gene. CDR3 residues: CASRPGLAGVWEQFF. CDR3 sequence (DNA): TGTGCCAGCAGACCCGGACTAGCGGGAGTGTGGGAGCAGTTCTTC.

This chain joins TRBV11-2 and TRBJ2-1; the match to TRBD2 covers 10 bases. Germline loops: CDR1 SGHAT, CDR2 FQNNGV. The CDR3 contains 12 residues. J was trimmed by 12 bases and V by 5 bases; bases with no gene match: 4. In DNA form, the CDR3 reads TGTGCCAGCAGCCAAGCGGGAGGGGGGCAGTTCTTC. It is translated as CASSQAGGGQFF.

The chain combines TRBV28 with TRBJ1-6; 7 bases map to TRBD1. The CDR3 sequence is 14 residues long. V dropped 4 bases and J dropped 6; count of bases not matched to a gene: 3. CDR1 MDHEN and CDR2 SYDVKM come from the germline V gene. Here the CDR3 DNA reads TGTGCCAGCAGTTCGACAGGGATTAATTCACCCCTCCACTTT. Encoded protein: CASSSTGINSPLHF.

The V gene is TRBV4-1, the J gene TRBJ2-1; D not certain. Germline V gene sequence: CDR1 MGHRA, CDR2 YSYEKL. V was trimmed by 6 bases and J by 4 bases, leaving 19 bases between them. The CDR3 has 16 residues. The CDR3 here is CASSQTGGVGYNEQFF. The CDR3 nucleotides are TGCGCCAGCAGTCAAACCGGTGGGGTGGGGTACAATGAGCAGTTCTTC.

The chain couples TRBV20-1 to TRBJ2-1, with 14 bases aligning to TRBD2. The CDR3 totals 16 residues. Trimming at V came to 4 bases and at J to 8 bases, leaving 10 bases not matched to a gene. The V gene's germline CDR1 is DFQATT and CDR2 SNEGSKA (reference sequence). The CDR3 spells CSATARRLAGGYEQFF. The DNA for the CDR3 is TGCAGTGCTACCGCGCGGAGACTAGCGGGAGGGTATGAGCAGTTCTTC.

V gene TRBV2 combines with J gene TRBJ2-5; TRBD2 aligns across 7 bases. V was pared by 2 bases and J by 2 bases, with 8 bases of the junction left unmatched. Germline V CDR1 and CDR2: SNHLY, FYNNEI. The CDR3 is made up of 16 amino acids. The CDR3: CASSEQREYNQETQYF. CDR3 nucleotides: TGTGCCAGCAGTGAACAGCGGGAATATAATCAAGAGACCCAGTACTTC. Supplemented by reference TRBV2 and TRBJ2-5, the full variable domain reads EPEVTQTPSHQVTQMGQEVILRCVPISNHLYFYWYRQILGQKVEFLVSFYNNEISEKSEIFDDQFSVERPDGSNFTLKIRSTKLEDSAMYFCASSEQREYNQETQYFGPGTRLLVL.

The rearrangement links TRBV5-6 to TRBJ2-1; D is tentatively TRBD1 or TRBD2 (5 bases each). Per germline, CDR1 SGHDT and CDR2 YYEEEE. The ends were cut back, 3 bases at V and 10 bases at J, with 20 bases in the middle. The CDR3 has 15 amino acids. The CDR3: CASSYYTGTPGEQFF. CDR3 in DNA: TGTGCCAGCAGCTACTACACCGGGACCCCTGGGGAGCAGTTCTTC.

The genes are TRBV20-1 and TRBJ2-5, with 10 bases fitting TRBD2. Germline loops: CDR1 DFQATT, CDR2 SNEGSKA (reference sequence). This CDR3 is built from 12 residues. V shed 5 bases and J 11 bases; nucleotides not matched to a gene: 8. The CDR3 nucleotides are TGCAGTGCTGGAGGACTAGCGGAAGAGCAGTACTTC. Its translation is CSAGGLAEEQYF.

On this clonotype itself: One end of the junction does not line up with germline, which may come from a read error. The chain is built from TRBV29-1 and TRBJ1-2, with 7 bases fitting TRBD1. CDR1 and CDR2 (germline): SQVTM, ANQGSEA. CDR3 size: 12 residues. The DNA for the CDR3 is TGCAGCGTTGCAGGGGGTAACGATGGCTACACCTTC. Its protein is CSVAGGNDGYTF.